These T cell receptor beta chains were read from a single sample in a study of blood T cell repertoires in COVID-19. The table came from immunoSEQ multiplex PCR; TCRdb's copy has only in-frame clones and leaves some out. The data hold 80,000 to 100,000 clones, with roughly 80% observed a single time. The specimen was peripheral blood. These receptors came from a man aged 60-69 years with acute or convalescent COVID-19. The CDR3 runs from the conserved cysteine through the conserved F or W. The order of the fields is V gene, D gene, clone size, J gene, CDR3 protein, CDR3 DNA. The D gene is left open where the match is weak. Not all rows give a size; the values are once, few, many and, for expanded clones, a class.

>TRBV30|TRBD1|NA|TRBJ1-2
CAWRGTGSDYGYTF
TGTGCCTGGAGAGGGACAGGGTCAGACTATGGCTACACCTTC
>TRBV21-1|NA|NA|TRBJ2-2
CASTTDRGIGELFF
TGTGCCAGCACCACGGACAGGGGGATCGGGGAGCTGTTTTTT
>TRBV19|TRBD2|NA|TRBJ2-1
CASSTLTSGSNNEQFF
TGTGCCAGTAGTACCCTGACTAGCGGGAGTAACAATGAGCAGTTCTTC
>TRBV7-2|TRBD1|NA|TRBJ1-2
CASSFRDSPFYGYTF
TGTGCCAGCAGCTTCCGGGACAGTCCCTTTTATGGCTACACCTTC
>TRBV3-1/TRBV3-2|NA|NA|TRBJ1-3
CASSRGQSSGNTIYF
TGTGCCAGCAGCCGAGGACAGTCCTCTGGAAACACCATATATTTT
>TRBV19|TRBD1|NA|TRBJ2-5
CASSIAGGETQYF
TGTGCCAGTAGTATAGCAGGGGGAGAGACCCAGTACTTC
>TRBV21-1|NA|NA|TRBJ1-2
CASGRRFGYTF
TGTGCCAGCGGTAGGCGGTTCGGCTACACCTTC
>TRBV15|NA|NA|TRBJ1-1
CATSRVSNTEAFF
TGTGCCACCAGCAGAGTCAGTAACACTGAAGCTTTCTTT
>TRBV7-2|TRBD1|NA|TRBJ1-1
CASSLRSDRGLVTEAFF
TGTGCCAGCAGCTTGCGATCGGACAGGGGGCTTGTCACTGAAGCTTTCTTT
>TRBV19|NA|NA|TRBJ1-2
CASSPSGEPLWGYTF
TGTGCCAGTAGTCCCTCAGGGGAGCCTCTATGGGGATACACCTTC
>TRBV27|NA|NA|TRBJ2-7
CASSLGGSSYEQYF
TGTGCCAGCAGTTTAGGAGGAAGCTCCTACGAGCAGTACTTC
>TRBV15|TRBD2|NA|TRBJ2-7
CATSRDRVAGYEQYF
TGTGCCACCAGCAGAGATCGAGTAGCGGGGTACGAGCAGTACTTC
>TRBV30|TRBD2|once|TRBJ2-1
CAWSPPGLAGNEQFF
TGTGCCTGGAGTCCACCGGGACTAGCGGGGAATGAGCAGTTCTTC
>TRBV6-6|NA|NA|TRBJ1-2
CASSPPAEHYGYTF
TGTGCCAGCAGCCCGCCAGCGGAGCACTATGGCTACACCTTC
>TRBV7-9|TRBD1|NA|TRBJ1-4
CASSDGQGSTNEKLFF
TGTGCCAGCAGCGATGGACAGGGATCAACTAATGAAAAACTGTTTTTT
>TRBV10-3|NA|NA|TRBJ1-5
CAISESRGQPQHF
TGTGCCATCAGTGAGTCTCGGGGTCAGCCCCAGCATTTT
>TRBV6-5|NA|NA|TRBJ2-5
CASSWAGTAPQETQYF
TGTGCCAGCAGTTGGGCGGGGACAGCGCCGCAAGAGACCCAGTACTTC
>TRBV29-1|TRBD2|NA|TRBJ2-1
CSVDRTSGIQFF
TGCAGCGTTGATCGAACTAGCGGGATACAGTTCTTC
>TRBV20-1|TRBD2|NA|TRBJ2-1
CSGTRTAEQFF
TGCAGTGGGACTAGGACGGCTGAGCAGTTCTTC
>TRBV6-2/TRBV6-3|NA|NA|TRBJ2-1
CASSSRQVYNEQFF
TGTGCCAGCAGTTCGAGACAGGTCTACAATGAGCAGTTCTTC
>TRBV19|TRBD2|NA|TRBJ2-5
CASRRLAGVSETQYF
TGTGCCAGTAGGAGACTAGCGGGAGTTTCAGAGACCCAGTACTTC
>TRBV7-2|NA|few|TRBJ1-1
CASSSGGFEAFF
TGTGCCAGCAGCAGCGGGGGATTCGAAGCTTTCTTT
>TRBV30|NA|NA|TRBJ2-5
CAWSPGHSSGETQYF
TGTGCCTGGAGTCCTGGACATTCCTCTGGGGAGACCCAGTACTTC
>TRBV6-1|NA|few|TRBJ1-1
CASSEPTGGSGSTEAFF
TGTGCCAGCAGTGAGCCCACGGGGGGTTCGGGCAGCACTGAAGCTTTCTTT
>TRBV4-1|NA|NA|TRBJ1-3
CASSQDWSSSGNTIYF
TGCGCCAGCAGCCAAGATTGGAGCAGCTCTGGAAACACCATATATTTT
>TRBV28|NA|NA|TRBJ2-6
CASLRAGFSGANVLTF
TGTGCCAGCTTACGGGCAGGGTTTTCTGGGGCCAACGTCCTGACTTTC
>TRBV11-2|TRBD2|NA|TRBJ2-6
CASSIGLAVSGANVLTF
TGTGCCAGCAGCATCGGACTAGCGGTGTCTGGGGCCAACGTCCTGACTTTC
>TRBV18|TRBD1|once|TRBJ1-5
CASSRDAGGLDQPQHF
TGTGCCAGCTCACGTGACGCAGGGGGCTTAGATCAGCCCCAGCATTTT
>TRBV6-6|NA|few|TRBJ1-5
CASSPRGTLYSNQPQHF
TGTGCCAGCAGTCCCCGGGGGACGTTATATAGCAATCAGCCCCAGCATTTT
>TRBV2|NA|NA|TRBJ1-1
CASSHRQLNTEAFF
TGTGCCAGCAGTCATCGACAGTTGAACACTGAAGCTTTCTTT
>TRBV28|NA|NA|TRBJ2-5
CASSLSAGRETQYF
TGTGCCAGCAGTCTCTCGGCAGGGCGAGAGACCCAGTACTTC
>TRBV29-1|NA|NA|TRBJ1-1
CSGLKQNTEAFF
TGCAGCGGGTTAAAGCAGAACACTGAAGCTTTCTTT
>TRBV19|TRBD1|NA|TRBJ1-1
CASSTPYRTGGVEAFF
TGTGCCAGTAGTACGCCCTACCGGACAGGCGGTGTGGAAGCTTTCTTT
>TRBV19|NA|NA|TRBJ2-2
CATKDMARTGELFF
TGTGCCACCAAAGACATGGCTCGCACCGGGGAGCTGTTTTTT
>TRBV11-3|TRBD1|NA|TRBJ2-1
CASSDRDRVRNEQFF
TGTGCCAGCAGCGACCGGGACAGGGTACGCAATGAGCAGTTCTTC
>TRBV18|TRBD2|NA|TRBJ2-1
CASSPGLAFNEQFF
TGTGCCAGCTCACCGGGACTAGCATTCAATGAGCAGTTCTTC
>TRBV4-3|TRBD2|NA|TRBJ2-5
CASSQEGGVGETQYF
TGCGCCAGCAGCCAAGAGGGAGGGGTTGGGGAGACCCAGTACTTC
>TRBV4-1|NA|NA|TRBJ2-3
CASSQISGGTDTQYF
TGCGCCAGCAGCCAAATTAGCGGAGGCACAGATACGCAGTATTTT
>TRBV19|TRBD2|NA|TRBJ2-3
CASSRAGGTTDTQYF
TGTGCCAGTAGTAGGGCGGGGGGCACCACAGATACGCAGTATTTT
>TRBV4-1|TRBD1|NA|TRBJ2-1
CASSQEPGGASYNEQFF
TGCGCCAGCAGCCAAGAACCAGGGGGAGCTTCCTACAATGAGCAGTTCTTC
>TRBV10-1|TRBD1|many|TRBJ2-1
CASSTRQGYYNEQFF
TGCGCCAGCAGTACCCGACAGGGATACTACAATGAGCAGTTCTTC
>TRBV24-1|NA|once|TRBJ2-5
CATSDFTEGETQYF
TGTGCCACCAGTGATTTTACAGAGGGAGAGACCCAGTACTTC
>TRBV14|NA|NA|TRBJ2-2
CASSPTGRAGELFF
TGTGCCAGCAGCCCTACAGGGCGCGCCGGGGAGCTGTTTTTT
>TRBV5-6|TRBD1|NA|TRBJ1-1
CASSFGGGSKNTEAFF
TGTGCCAGCAGCTTTGGAGGGGGCTCGAAGAACACTGAAGCTTTCTTT
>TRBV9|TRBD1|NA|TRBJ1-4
CASSEGTGNNEKLFF
TGTGCCAGCAGCGAGGGGACAGGCAATAATGAAAAACTGTTTTTT
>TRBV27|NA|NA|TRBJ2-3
CASSLSFGAYTDTQYF
TGTGCCAGCAGTTTATCCTTCGGAGCGTACACAGATACGCAGTATTTT
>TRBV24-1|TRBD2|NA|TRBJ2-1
CATGLAGLLNEQFF
TGTGCCACCGGACTAGCGGGTCTCTTGAATGAGCAGTTCTTC
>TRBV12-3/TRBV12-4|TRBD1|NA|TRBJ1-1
CASSLGDSVEAFF
TGTGCCAGCAGTTTAGGGGACAGTGTTGAAGCTTTCTTT
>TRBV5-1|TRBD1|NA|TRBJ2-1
CASSLEQGSKMSSYNEQFF
TGCGCCAGCAGCTTGGAACAGGGGAGTAAGATGAGCTCCTACAATGAGCAGTTCTTC
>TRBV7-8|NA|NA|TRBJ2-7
CASSFPAGNEQYF
TGTGCCAGCAGCTTTCCCGCGGGTAACGAGCAGTACTTC
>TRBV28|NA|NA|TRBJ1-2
CASKSGPRTRGYTF
TGTGCCAGCAAGTCAGGACCTCGAACTAGGGGCTACACCTTC
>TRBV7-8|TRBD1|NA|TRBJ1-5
CASTAGTVNHGGNQPQHF
TGTGCCAGCACCGCGGGGACAGTAAACCACGGGGGCAATCAGCCCCAGCATTTT